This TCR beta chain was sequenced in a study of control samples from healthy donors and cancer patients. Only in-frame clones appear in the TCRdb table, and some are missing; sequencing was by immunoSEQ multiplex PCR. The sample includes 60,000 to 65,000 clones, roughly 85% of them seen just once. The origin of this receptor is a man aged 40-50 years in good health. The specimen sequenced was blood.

The CDR3 here is CASSELGGIYSNQPQHF. CDR3 nucleotides: TGTGCCAGCAGTGAACTCGGCGGGATATATAGCAATCAGCCCCAGCATTTT. The chain is built from TRBV6-1 and TRBJ1-5; D is ambiguous. V lost 2 bases and J lost 0, with 14 bases in between. This CDR3 spans 17 amino acids. CDR1 is MNHNS and CDR2 is SASEGT in the germline V gene.